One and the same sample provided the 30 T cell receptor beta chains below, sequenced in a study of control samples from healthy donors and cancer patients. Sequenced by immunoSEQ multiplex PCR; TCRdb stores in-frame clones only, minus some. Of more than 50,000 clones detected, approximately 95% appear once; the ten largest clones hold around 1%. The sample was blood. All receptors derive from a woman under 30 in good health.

The CDR3 loop reads CATTLAGANTDTQYF. CDR3 in DNA: TGTGCCACAACCTTAGCGGGGGCTAACACAGATACGCAGTATTTT. The V and J genes are TRBV10-3 and TRBJ2-3; 9 bases line up with TRBD2. Germline CDR1 is ENHRY and CDR2 is SYGVKD. V dropped 10 bases and J dropped 2; count of bases not matched to a gene: 10. The CDR3 is 15 residues long.

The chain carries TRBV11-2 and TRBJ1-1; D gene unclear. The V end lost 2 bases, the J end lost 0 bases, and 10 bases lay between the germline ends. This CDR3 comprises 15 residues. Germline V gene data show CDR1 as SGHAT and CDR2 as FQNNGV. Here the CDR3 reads CASSLWPGMNTEAFF. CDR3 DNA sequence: TGTGCCAGCAGCTTATGGCCCGGGATGAACACTGAAGCTTTCTTT.

CDR3 in amino acids: CASSSHDSVLAFF. CDR3 nucleotide sequence: TGTGCCAGCAGTTCACACGACAGTGTCTTAGCTTTCTTT. V usage is TRBV28 and J usage is TRBJ1-1, with D possibly TRBD1 on 5 matching bases. The CDR3 consists of 13 residues. Germline V gives CDR1 MDHEN, CDR2 SYDVKM. The V and J ends lost 4 bases and 10 bases respectively, with 16 bases between them.

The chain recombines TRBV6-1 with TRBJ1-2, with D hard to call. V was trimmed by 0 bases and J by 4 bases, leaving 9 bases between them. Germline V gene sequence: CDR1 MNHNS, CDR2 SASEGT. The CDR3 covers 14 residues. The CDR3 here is CASSEAGQSYGYTF. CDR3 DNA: TGTGCCAGCAGTGAAGCGGGCCAAAGCTATGGCTACACCTTC.

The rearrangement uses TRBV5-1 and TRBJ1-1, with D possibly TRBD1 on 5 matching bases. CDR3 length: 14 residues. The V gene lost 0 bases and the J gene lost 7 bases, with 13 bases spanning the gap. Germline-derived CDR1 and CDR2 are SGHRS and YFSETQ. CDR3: CASSLAGADYEAFF. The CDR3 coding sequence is TGCGCCAGCAGCTTGGCCGGGGCAGACTATGAAGCTTTCTTT.

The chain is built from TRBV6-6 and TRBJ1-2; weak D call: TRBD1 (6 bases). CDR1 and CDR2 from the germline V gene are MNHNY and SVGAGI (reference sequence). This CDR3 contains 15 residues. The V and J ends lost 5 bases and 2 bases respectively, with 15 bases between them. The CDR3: CASSMLGGSNYGYTF. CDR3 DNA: TGTGCCAGCAGTATGCTGGGGGGCTCGAACTATGGCTACACCTTC.

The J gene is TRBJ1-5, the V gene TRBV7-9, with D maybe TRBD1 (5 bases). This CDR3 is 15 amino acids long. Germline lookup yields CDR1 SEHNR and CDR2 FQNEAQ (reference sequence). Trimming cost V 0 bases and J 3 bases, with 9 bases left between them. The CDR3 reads CASSLAGGSNQPQHF. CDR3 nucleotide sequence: TGTGCCAGCAGCTTAGCGGGGGGTTCCAATCAGCCCCAGCATTTT.

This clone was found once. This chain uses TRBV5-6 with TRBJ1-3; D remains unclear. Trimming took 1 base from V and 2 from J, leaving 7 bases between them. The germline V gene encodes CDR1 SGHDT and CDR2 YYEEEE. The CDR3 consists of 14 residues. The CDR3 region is CASSLNYPGNTIYF. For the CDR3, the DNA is TGTGCCAGCAGCTTGAATTACCCTGGAAACACCATATATTTT.

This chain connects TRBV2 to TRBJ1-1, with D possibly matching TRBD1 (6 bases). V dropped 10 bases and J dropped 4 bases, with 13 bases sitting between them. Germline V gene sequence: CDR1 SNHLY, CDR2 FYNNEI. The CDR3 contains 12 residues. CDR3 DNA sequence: TGTGCCACCGACAGGCCTCCCACTGAAGCTTTCTTT. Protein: CATDRPPTEAFF.

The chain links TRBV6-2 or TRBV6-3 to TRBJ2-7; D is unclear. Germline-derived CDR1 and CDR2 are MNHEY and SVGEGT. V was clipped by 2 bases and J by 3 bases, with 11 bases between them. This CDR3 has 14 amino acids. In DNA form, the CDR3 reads TGTGCCAGCAGTTACGGTGGCGGCATCTACGAGCAGTACTTC. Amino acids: CASSYGGGIYEQYF.

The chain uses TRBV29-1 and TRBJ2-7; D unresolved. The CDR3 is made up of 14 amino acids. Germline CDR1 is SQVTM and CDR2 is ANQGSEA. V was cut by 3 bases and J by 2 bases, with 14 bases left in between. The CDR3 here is CSVDSARIPYEQYF. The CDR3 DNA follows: TGCAGCGTTGACTCTGCGAGAATACCCTACGAGCAGTACTTC.

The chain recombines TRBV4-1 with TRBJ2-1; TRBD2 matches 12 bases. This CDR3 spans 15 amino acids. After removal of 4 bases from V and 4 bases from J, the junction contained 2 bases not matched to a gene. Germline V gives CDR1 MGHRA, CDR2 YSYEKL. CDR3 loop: CASSPSGGAYNEQFF. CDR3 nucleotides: TGCGCCAGCAGCCCTAGCGGGGGGGCTTACAATGAGCAGTTCTTC.

Here the CDR3 reads CAISDLTGGYKKLFF. CDR3 sequence (DNA): TGTGCCATCAGTGACTTGACAGGGGGCTATAAAAAACTGTTTTTT. V usage is TRBV10-3 and J usage is TRBJ1-4; 10 nucleotides match TRBD1. With V trimmed by 3 bases and J by 9 bases, 7 bases remained unmatched. CDR1 is ENHRY, CDR2 SYGVKD, per germline. CDR3 length equals 15 residues.

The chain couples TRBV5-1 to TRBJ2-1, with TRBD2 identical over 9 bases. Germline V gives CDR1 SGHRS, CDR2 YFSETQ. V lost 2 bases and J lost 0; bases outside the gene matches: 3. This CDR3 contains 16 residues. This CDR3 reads CASSFLAGSSYNEQFF. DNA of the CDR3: TGCGCCAGCAGCTTCCTAGCGGGGAGCTCCTACAATGAGCAGTTCTTC.

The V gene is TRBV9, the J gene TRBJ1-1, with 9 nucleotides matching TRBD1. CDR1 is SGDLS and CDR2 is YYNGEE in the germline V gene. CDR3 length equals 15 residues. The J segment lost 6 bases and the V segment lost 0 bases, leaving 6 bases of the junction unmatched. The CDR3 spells CASSVEGGQGAEAFF. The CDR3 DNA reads TGTGCCAGCAGCGTAGAGGGGGGACAGGGCGCTGAAGCTTTCTTT.

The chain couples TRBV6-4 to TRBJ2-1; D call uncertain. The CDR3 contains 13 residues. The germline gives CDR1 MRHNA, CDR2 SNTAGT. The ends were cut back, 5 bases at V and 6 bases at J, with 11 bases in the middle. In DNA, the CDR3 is TGTGCCAGCAGTAGTGATGGTATCAATGAGCAGTTCTTC. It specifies CASSSDGINEQFF.

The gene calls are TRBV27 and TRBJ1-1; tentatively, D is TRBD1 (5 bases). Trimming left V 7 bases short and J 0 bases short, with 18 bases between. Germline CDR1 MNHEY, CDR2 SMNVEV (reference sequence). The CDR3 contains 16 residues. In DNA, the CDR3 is TGTGCCAGCACCCCACTTCTGGGGGGATTGAACACTGAAGCTTTCTTT. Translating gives CASTPLLGGLNTEAFF.

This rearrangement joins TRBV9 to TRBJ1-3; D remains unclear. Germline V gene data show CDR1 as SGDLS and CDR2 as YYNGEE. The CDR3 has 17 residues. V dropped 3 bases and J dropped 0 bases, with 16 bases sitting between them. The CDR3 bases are TGTGCCAGCAGCGGTAGCGGCGCGGGAAGCTCTGGAAACACCATATATTTT. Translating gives CASSGSGAGSSGNTIYF.

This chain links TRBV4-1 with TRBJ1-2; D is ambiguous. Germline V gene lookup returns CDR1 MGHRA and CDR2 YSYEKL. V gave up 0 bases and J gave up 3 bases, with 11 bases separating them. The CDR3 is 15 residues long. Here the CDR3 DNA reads TGCGCCAGCAGCCAAGATCAGGTTGGCTACTATGGCTACACCTTC. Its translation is CASSQDQVGYYGYTF.

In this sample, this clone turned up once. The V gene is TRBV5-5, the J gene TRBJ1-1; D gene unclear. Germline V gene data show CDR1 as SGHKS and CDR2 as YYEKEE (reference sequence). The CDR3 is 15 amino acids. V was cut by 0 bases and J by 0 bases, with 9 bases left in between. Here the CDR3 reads CASSLEPGMNTEAFF. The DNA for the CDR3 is TGTGCCAGCAGCTTGGAACCAGGCATGAACACTGAAGCTTTCTTT.

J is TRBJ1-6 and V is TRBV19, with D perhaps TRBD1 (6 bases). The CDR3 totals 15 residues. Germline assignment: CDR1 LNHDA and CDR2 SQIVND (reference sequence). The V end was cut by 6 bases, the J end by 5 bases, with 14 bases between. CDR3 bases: TGTGCCAGTAGCCCGACAGGCACGAATAATTCACCCCTCCACTTT. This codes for CASSPTGTNNSPLHF. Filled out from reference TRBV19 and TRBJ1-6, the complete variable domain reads DGGITQSPKYLFRKEGQNVTLSCEQNLNHDAMYWYRQDPGQGLRLIYYSQIVNDFQKGDIAEGYSVSREKKESFPLTVTSAQKNPTAFYLCASSPTGTNNSPLHFGNGTRLTVT.

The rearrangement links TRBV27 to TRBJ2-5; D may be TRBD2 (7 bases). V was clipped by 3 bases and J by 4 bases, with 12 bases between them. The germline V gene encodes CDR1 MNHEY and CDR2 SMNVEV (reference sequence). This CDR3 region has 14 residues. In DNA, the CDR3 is TGTGCCAGCAGTTTCGTGGCGGGGGCAGAGACCCAGTACTTC. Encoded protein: CASSFVAGAETQYF.

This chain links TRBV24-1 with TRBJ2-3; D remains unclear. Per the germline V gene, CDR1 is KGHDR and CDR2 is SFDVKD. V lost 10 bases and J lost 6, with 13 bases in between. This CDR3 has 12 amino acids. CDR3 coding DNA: TGTGCCACTAAGGGATTGTGGGATACGCAGTATTTT. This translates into CATKGLWDTQYF.

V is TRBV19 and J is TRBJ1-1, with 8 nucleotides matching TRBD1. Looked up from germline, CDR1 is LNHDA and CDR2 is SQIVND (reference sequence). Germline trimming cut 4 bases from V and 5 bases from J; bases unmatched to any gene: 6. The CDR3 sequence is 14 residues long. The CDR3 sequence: CASSTRTGWTEAFF. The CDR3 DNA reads TGTGCCAGTAGTACCCGGACAGGGTGGACTGAAGCTTTCTTT.

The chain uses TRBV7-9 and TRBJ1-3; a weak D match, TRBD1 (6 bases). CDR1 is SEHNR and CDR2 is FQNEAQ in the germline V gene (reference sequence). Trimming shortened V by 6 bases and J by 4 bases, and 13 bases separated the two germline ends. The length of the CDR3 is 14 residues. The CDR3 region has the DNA TGTGCCAGCAGGACTCAGGGGTCCGGAAACACCATATATTTT. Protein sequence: CASRTQGSGNTIYF.

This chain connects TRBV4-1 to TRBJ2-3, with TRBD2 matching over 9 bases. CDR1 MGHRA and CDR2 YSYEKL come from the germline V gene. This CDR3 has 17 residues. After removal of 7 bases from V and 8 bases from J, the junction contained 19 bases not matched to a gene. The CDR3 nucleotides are TGCGCCAGCACCCTACTTGCTCTAGCGGGGTTTTCTGGTACGCAGTATTTT. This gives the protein CASTLLALAGFSGTQYF.

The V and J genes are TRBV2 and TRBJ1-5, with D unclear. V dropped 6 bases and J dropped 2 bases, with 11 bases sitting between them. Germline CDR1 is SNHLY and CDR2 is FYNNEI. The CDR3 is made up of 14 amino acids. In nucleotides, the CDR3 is TGTGCCAGCAGCGCGAGTATCGGCAATCAGCCCCAGCATTTT. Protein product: CASSASIGNQPQHF.

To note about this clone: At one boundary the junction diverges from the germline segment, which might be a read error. For the CDR3, the DNA is TGTACCACCAGTCAGGACAGGGTCACTGAAGCTTTCTTT. Amino acids: CTTSQDRVTEAFF. This chain uses TRBV15 with TRBJ1-1; TRBD1 matches 8 bases. Germline lookup yields CDR1 LNHNV and CDR2 YYDKDF (reference sequence). The CDR3 is made up of 13 amino acids.

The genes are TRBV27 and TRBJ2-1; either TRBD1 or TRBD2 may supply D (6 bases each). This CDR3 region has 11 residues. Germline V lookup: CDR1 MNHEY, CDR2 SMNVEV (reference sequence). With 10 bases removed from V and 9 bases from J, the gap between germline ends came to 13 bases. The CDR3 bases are TGTGCCATCAGGGGAGGCGGTGAGCAGTTCTTC. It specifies CAIRGGGEQFF.

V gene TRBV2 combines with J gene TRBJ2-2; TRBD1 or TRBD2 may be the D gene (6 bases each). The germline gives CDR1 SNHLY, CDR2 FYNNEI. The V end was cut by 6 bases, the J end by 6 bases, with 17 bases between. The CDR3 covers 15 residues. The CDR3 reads CASSGAGGWSGELFF. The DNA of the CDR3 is TGTGCCAGCAGCGGCGCCGGGGGCTGGTCCGGGGAGCTGTTTTTT.